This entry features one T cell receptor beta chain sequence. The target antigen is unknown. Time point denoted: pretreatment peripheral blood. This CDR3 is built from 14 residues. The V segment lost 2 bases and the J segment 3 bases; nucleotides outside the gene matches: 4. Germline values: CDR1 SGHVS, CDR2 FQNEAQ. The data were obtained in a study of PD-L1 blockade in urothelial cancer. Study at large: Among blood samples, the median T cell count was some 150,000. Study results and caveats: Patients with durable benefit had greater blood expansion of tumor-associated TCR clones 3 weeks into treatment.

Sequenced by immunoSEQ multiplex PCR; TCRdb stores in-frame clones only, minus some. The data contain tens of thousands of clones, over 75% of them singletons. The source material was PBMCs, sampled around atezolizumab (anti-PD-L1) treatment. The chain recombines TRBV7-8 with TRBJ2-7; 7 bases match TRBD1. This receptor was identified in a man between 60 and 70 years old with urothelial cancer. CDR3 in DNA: TGTGCCAGCAGCTTACAGGGGGTTAGCTACGAGCAGTACTTC. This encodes CASSLQGVSYEQYF.